The 32 T cell receptor beta chains given below trace back to one sample, sequenced in a study of blood T cell repertoires in COVID-19. Method: immunoSEQ multiplex PCR; TCRdb's copy keeps in-frame clones and lacks some. The sample has 120,000 or so clones, about two thirds seen once; the top ten hold more than 0.65%. The sample taken for sequencing was peripheral blood. Every receptor here comes from a human donor with acute or convalescent COVID-19. The donor label of this sample is uncertain.

The V gene is TRBV2, the J gene TRBJ2-6, with TRBD1 as a possible D gene (6 bases). CDR1 and CDR2 (germline): SNHLY, FYNNEI. This CDR3 has 15 amino acids. V gave up 6 bases and J gave up 1 base, with 10 bases separating them. DNA for the CDR3: TGTGCCAGCAGGGACAGCTCGTCTGGGGCCAACGTCCTGACTTTC. Its translation is CASRDSSSGANVLTF.

CDR3: CEVRQLRWRGDGQNTEAFF. For the CDR3, the DNA is TGTGAGGTACGACAGCTTAGATGGAGGGGAGACGGGCAGAACACTGAAGCTTTCTTT. This sequence joins TRBV7-8 and TRBJ1-1; tentative D call: TRBD1 (5 bases). CDR1 SGHVS and CDR2 FQNEAQ come from the germline V gene. This CDR3 is built from 19 residues.

The rearrangement uses TRBV5-1 and TRBJ1-2; 9 bases are shared with TRBD1. This CDR3 is 15 amino acids long. Germline V gene data show CDR1 as SGHRS and CDR2 as YFSETQ. J lost 2 bases, V lost 4 bases, and 6 bases had no gene match. CDR3 sequence: CASSPWTGENYGYTF. CDR3 nucleotide sequence: TGCGCCAGCAGCCCGTGGACAGGGGAGAACTATGGCTACACCTTC.

This clone was detected only a few times. This chain joins TRBV3-1 (or the pseudogene TRBV3-2) and TRBJ2-3; 14 nucleotides align to TRBD2. CDR1 and CDR2 from the germline V gene are LGHDT and YNNKEL (reference sequence). The CDR3 sequence is 17 residues long. The V gene end was trimmed by 4 bases and the J gene end by 0 bases; junction bases not matched to a gene: 3. CDR3 sequence: CASSRLAGGRSTDTQYF. CDR3 in DNA: TGTGCCAGCAGCCGACTAGCGGGGGGGCGGAGCACAGATACGCAGTATTTT.

This clone has only one observation. Other DNA sequences from this sample encode an identical CDR3 as well. The chain joins TRBV18 to TRBJ2-1, with TRBD1 identical over 7 bases. The germline V gene encodes CDR1 KGHSH and CDR2 LQKENI. The CDR3 length is 15 residues. J lost 2 bases, V lost 3 bases, and 4 bases had no gene match. Here the CDR3 DNA reads TGTGCCAGCTCACCGGGGCAGGGGGCCTACAATGAGCAGTTCTTC. As protein: CASSPGQGAYNEQFF.

This chain links TRBV9 with TRBJ2-6; D is uncertain. V was cut by 2 bases and J by 3 bases, with 3 bases left in between. The CDR3 loop spans 13 amino acids. From germline, CDR1 is SGDLS and CDR2 YYNGEE. CDR3 nucleotides: TGTGCCAGCAGCGTCTATGGGGCCAACGTCCTGACTTTC. Translated: CASSVYGANVLTF.

The sample holds a few counts of this clone. V gene TRBV7-6 combines with J gene TRBJ2-1; 8 bases are shared with TRBD2. The V segment lost 4 bases and the J segment 8 bases; nucleotides outside the gene matches: 13. This CDR3 is 16 amino acids long. Germline V gene data show CDR1 as SGHVS and CDR2 as FNYEAQ. The CDR3 nucleotides are TGTGCCAGCAGCTCCCCCCTGAACCGGGGGGGTGATGAGCAGTTCTTC. Translated: CASSSPLNRGGDEQFF. Drawing the rest from reference TRBV7-6 and TRBJ2-1, the complete variable domain is GAGVSQSPRYKVTKRGQDVALRCDPISGHVSLYWYRQALGQGPEFLTYFNYEAQQDKSGLPNDRFSAERPEGSISTLTIQRTEQRDSAMYRCASSSPLNRGGDEQFFGPGTRLTVL.

V usage is TRBV18 and J usage is TRBJ1-1, with TRBD1 as a possible D gene (5 bases). V lost 3 bases, J lost 3 bases, and 17 bases lay in between. The CDR3 spans 16 residues. CDR1 and CDR2 (germline): KGHSH, LQKENI. CDR3 sequence reads: CASSPISGSTDTEAFF. The CDR3 DNA sequence: TGTGCCAGCTCACCCATCTCAGGGTCAACGGACACTGAAGCTTTCTTT. Based on the CDR3 plus reference TRBV18 and TRBJ1-1, the full variable domain is NAGVMQNPRHLVRRRGQEARLRCSPMKGHSHVYWYRQLPEEGLKFMVYLQKENIIDESGMPKERFSAEFPKEGPSILRIQQVVRGDSAAYFCASSPISGSTDTEAFFGQGTRLTVV.

The V and J genes are TRBV7-2 and TRBJ2-4, with 9 positions matching TRBD2. The V and J ends lost 5 bases and 4 bases, in that order; junction bases with no gene match: 9. This CDR3 spans 16 amino acids. The germline V gene has CDR1 SGHTA and CDR2 FQGNSA. CDR3 loop: CASSASGGGVKNIQYF. CDR3 bases: TGTGCCAGCAGCGCCAGCGGCGGGGGGGTTAAAAACATTCAGTACTTC.

This clone was detected a few times. The chain employs TRBV7-2 and TRBJ2-1; D call uncertain. V lost 5 bases and J lost 2, with 16 bases in between. CDR3 length: 16 amino acids. CDR1 is SGHTA, CDR2 FQGNSA, per germline. Written as DNA, the CDR3 is TGTGCCAGCAGCCGCCAGGTCCTTCTGGCCTACAATGAGCAGTTCTTC. Translated: CASSRQVLLAYNEQFF.

In its sample, this clone was seen once. This rearrangement joins TRBV3-1 (or the pseudogene TRBV3-2) to TRBJ2-4; TRBD1 aligns across 9 bases. The junction had 11 bases not matched to a gene; V was cut back by 6 bases and J by 8 bases. This CDR3 has 15 residues. Germline lookup yields CDR1 LGHDT and CDR2 YNNKEL (reference sequence). CDR3 region: CASRQTGTGFDIQYF. The DNA for the CDR3 is TGTGCCAGCAGGCAGACCGGGACAGGGTTCGACATTCAGTACTTC.

The chain recombines TRBV5-1 with TRBJ1-4; TRBD1 might be the D (5 bases). Germline CDR1 and CDR2: SGHRS and YFSETQ. The CDR3 runs to 14 residues. Trimming shortened V by 0 bases and J by 8 bases, and 11 bases separated the two germline ends. This CDR3 is CASSLAWEGEKLFF. CDR3 DNA sequence: TGCGCCAGCAGCTTGGCGTGGGAGGGGGAAAAACTGTTTTTT.

This clone has a single count. The rearrangement joins TRBV5-1 to TRBJ1-2; 10 bases map to TRBD1. V gave up 4 bases and J gave up 8 bases; unmatched junction bases: 5. Germline CDR1 reads SGHRS; CDR2 reads YFSETQ. The CDR3 is 13 amino acids. This chain's CDR3 is CASSRQGAEGYTF. The CDR3 DNA reads as TGCGCCAGCAGCAGACAGGGGGCTGAGGGCTACACCTTC.

The chain recombines TRBV2 with TRBJ2-7; unclear D gene. Germline loops: CDR1 SNHLY, CDR2 FYNNEI. The CDR3 length is 15 residues. V gave up 7 bases and J gave up 0 bases, with 16 bases separating them. CDR3 nucleotide sequence: TGTGCCAGCAAGGTACAGAACCCCCTCTCCTACGAGCAGTACTTC. This encodes CASKVQNPLSYEQYF.

The CDR3 loop reads CASSTGQGAPSNQPQHF. In nucleotides, the CDR3 is TGTGCCAGTAGTACTGGACAGGGGGCCCCTAGCAATCAGCCCCAGCATTTT. The chain is built from TRBV19 and TRBJ1-5; 11 bases map to TRBD1. This CDR3 region has 17 residues. With 4 bases clipped from V and 0 bases from J, the junction kept 5 bases outside the gene matches. The germline V gene encodes CDR1 LNHDA and CDR2 SQIVND (reference sequence).

A few counts support this clone. The chain employs TRBV13 and TRBJ1-1, with D possibly matching TRBD1 (6 bases). V shed 2 bases and J shed 4 bases, with 11 bases lying between them. Germline V gene sequence: CDR1 PRHDT, CDR2 FYEKMQ (reference sequence). This CDR3 has 14 amino acids. As DNA, the CDR3 is TGTGCCAGCAGCTTAAGGGGGGGGTCCACTGAAGCTTTCTTT. Translating gives CASSLRGGSTEAFF.

The rearrangement links TRBV19 to TRBJ1-2; 12 bases line up with TRBD1. The germline CDR1 and CDR2 sequences are LNHDA and SQIVND (reference sequence). CDR3 length: 14 amino acids. The J segment lost 8 bases and the V segment lost 10 bases, leaving 11 bases of the junction unmatched. CDR3 residues: CATGTGGVRGGYTF. CDR3 coding DNA: TGTGCCACGGGGACAGGGGGCGTTCGCGGCGGCTACACCTTC.

The gene calls are TRBV19 and TRBJ2-7; 7 bases map to TRBD1. CDR1 and CDR2 from the germline V gene are LNHDA and SQIVND (reference sequence). The CDR3 spans 14 residues. Here the CDR3 reads CAVGRDSPSYEQYF. Written as DNA, the CDR3 is TGTGCTGTCGGCCGGGACAGCCCGTCCTACGAGCAGTACTTC.

This clone was recorded at least ten times. The chain carries TRBV5-1 and TRBJ1-2; 9 bases are shared with TRBD1. The CDR3 covers 14 residues. The germline CDR1 and CDR2 sequences are SGHRS and YFSETQ. Unmatched junction bases numbered 6, after V lost 4 bases and J lost 5 bases. The CDR3 is CASSRRQGVYGYTF. CDR3 sequence (DNA): TGCGCCAGCAGCCGGAGACAGGGGGTGTATGGCTACACCTTC.

J is TRBJ1-5 and V is TRBV4-2, with D uncertain. Germline V gene sequence: CDR1 LGHNA, CDR2 YNFKEQ. V was trimmed by 1 base and J by 7 bases, leaving 8 bases between them. This CDR3 region has 13 residues. CDR3 nucleotides: TGTGCCAGCAGCCAAGTGGTCGGGCAGCCCCAGCATTTT. It encodes CASSQVVGQPQHF.

In this sample, this clone turned up a few times. The same CDR3 is also encoded by other DNA sequences in this sample. This rearrangement joins TRBV5-1 to TRBJ1-1; maybe TRBD1 (6 bases). The CDR3 loop spans 13 amino acids. Between the trimmed V and J ends, which lost 3 bases and 5 bases, there was a span of 11 bases. Germline V gene data show CDR1 as SGHRS and CDR2 as YFSETQ. The CDR3 DNA follows: TGCGCCAGCAGCTCACAGGGACGGACTGAAGCTTTCTTT. The encoded protein is CASSSQGRTEAFF.

CDR3 protein: CASSGQGFSSGNTIYF. CDR3 coding DNA: TGTGCCAGCAGTGGACAGGGTTTTAGTTCTGGAAACACCATATATTTT. This chain uses TRBV25-1 with TRBJ1-3; 7 nucleotides line up with TRBD1. Germline loops: CDR1 MGHDK, CDR2 SYGVNS. V dropped 4 bases and J dropped 1; count of bases not matched to a gene: 7. The CDR3 length is 16 residues.

This rearrangement joins TRBV20-1 to TRBJ2-1; tentatively, D is TRBD2 (6 bases). The CDR3 is 11 residues long. CDR1 is DFQATT, CDR2 SNEGSKA, per germline (reference sequence). V was pared by 6 bases and J by 4 bases, with 7 bases between. The DNA for the CDR3 is TGCAGTGCCGGGACTTACAATGAGCAGTTCTTC. Encoded protein: CSAGTYNEQFF.

V usage is TRBV6-6 and J usage is TRBJ1-1, with TRBD1 identical over 7 bases. The CDR3 is 12 residues long. V lost 4 bases to trimming and J lost 4 bases; unmatched junction nucleotides: 0. Germline V CDR1 and CDR2: MNHNY, SVGAGI (reference sequence). CDR3 residues: CASSSGGTEAFF. Here the CDR3 DNA reads TGTGCCAGCAGTTCAGGGGGCACTGAAGCTTTCTTT.

This clone was detected many times. The rearrangement joins TRBV15 to TRBJ2-1; D may be TRBD2 (5 bases). Germline loops: CDR1 LNHNV, CDR2 YYDKDF (reference sequence). The V and J ends lost 5 bases and 9 bases respectively, with 17 bases between them. CDR3 length equals 14 residues. The DNA of the CDR3 is TGTGCCACCAGCGGACCCCCTGAGGGCGGTGAGCAGTTCTTC. Protein product: CATSGPPEGGEQFF.

The chain carries TRBV25-1 and TRBJ2-2; D gene uncertain. CDR3 size: 14 residues. Germline-derived CDR1 and CDR2 are MGHDK and SYGVNS. Trimming left V 4 bases short and J 5 bases short, with 11 bases between. The DNA of the CDR3 is TGTGCCAGCAGTGCAACGAAACAGACCGGGGAGCTGTTTTTT. This sequence encodes CASSATKQTGELFF. The full variable domain, with the rest looked up from reference TRBV25-1 and TRBJ2-2, is EADIYQTPRYLVIGTGKKITLECSQTMGHDKMYWYQQDPGMELHLIHYSYGVNSTEKGDLSSESTVSRIRTEHFPLTLESARPSHTSQYLCASSATKQTGELFFGEGSRLTVL.

This rearrangement joins TRBV5-6 to TRBJ1-2; D ambiguous. Germline CDR1 is SGHDT and CDR2 is YYEEEE. V was shortened by 1 base and J by 4 bases, with 11 bases between the two germline ends. The CDR3 sequence is 14 residues long. This CDR3 reads CASSLNRLGYGYTF. The CDR3 DNA sequence: TGTGCCAGCAGCTTGAATAGGCTAGGCTATGGCTACACCTTC.

The rearrangement links TRBV9 to TRBJ2-1; maybe TRBD2 (5 bases). V was pared by 4 bases and J by 9 bases, with 17 bases between. The CDR3 runs to 14 residues. Germline V CDR1 and CDR2: SGDLS, YYNGEE. Written as DNA, the CDR3 is TGTGCCAGCAGCTTCCAGACGGGGTCTAGTGAGCAGTTCTTC. This translates into CASSFQTGSSEQFF.

CDR3 sequence reads: CASSQGVTLGYTF. The CDR3 nucleotides read TGTGCCAGCAGCCAAGGCGTAACCCTTGGCTACACCTTC. This sequence joins TRBV4-2 and TRBJ1-2; D remains ambiguous. CDR3 length: 13 amino acids. Germline V gene lookup returns CDR1 LGHNA and CDR2 YNFKEQ. The V and J ends lost 1 base and 7 bases respectively, with 10 bases between them.

The DNA for the CDR3 is TGTGCCACCAGTGATTCACAAGAGACCCAGTACTTC. Amino acids: CATSDSQETQYF. The chain carries TRBV24-1 and TRBJ2-5; D unresolved. This CDR3 is built from 12 residues. Trimming shortened V by 2 bases and J by 2 bases, and 2 bases separated the two germline ends. Germline-derived CDR1 and CDR2 are KGHDR and SFDVKD.

This chain links TRBV11-2 with TRBJ2-7; 11 bases agree with TRBD2. J was trimmed by 6 bases and V by 5 bases; bases with no gene match: 15. Germline V gives CDR1 SGHAT, CDR2 FQNNGV. This CDR3 is 17 amino acids long. CDR3 sequence reads: CASSKSTSGGRPAEQYF. Written as DNA, the CDR3 is TGTGCCAGCAGCAAGAGTACTAGCGGGGGCCGCCCCGCCGAGCAGTACTTC. The full variable domain, its missing parts supplied by reference TRBV11-2 and TRBJ2-7, is EAGVAQSPRYKIIEKRQSVAFWCNPISGHATLYWYQQILGQGPKLLIQFQNNGVVDDSQLPKDRFSAERLKGVDSTLKIQPAKLEDSAVYLCASSKSTSGGRPAEQYFGPGTRLTVT.

V and J are TRBV30 and TRBJ1-1; 9 nucleotides line up with TRBD1. Trimming cost V 3 bases and J 2 bases; bases outside gene matches: 4. The CDR3 consists of 14 residues. Germline CDR1 reads GTSNPN; CDR2 reads SVGIG (reference sequence). For the CDR3, the DNA is TGTGCCTGGAGGGGGACAGGGACCAACACTGAAGCTTTCTTT. Its protein is CAWRGTGTNTEAFF.